This T cell receptor (beta chain) originates from a study of shared clonotypes between healthy human individuals. The repertoire was sequenced with immunoSEQ multiplex PCR; TCRdb's copy has only in-frame clones and lacks some. The table shows roughly 2,500,000 clones, with 93% occurring only once. Trimming stripped 0 bases from V and 5 bases from J, with 9 bases between. The germline V gene encodes CDR1 SGDLS and CDR2 YYNGEE. The CDR3 runs 13 residues. This clonotype was sampled from a man between 18 and 29 years old in good health. Some clones in this sample may be carry-over from other donors' samples. The sample was naive CD4+ T cells from PBMCs. Noted subset: CD45RA+ positively selected. This sequence joins TRBV9 and TRBJ2-7, with D perhaps TRBD1 (5 bases). This CDR3 is CASSVGWTNEQYF. In nucleotides, the CDR3 is TGTGCCAGCAGCGTAGGATGGACAAACGAGCAGTACTTC.